This passage covers 21 T cell receptor beta chains from one sample sequenced in a study of tumor-infiltrating lymphocytes in primary liver carcinoma. Starting from roughly 540 ng of total RNA, TCR beta cDNA was produced with a primer in the constant region. Employing slightly modified ARM-PCR, three nested multiplex PCR rounds were run, and these gave rise to the TCR beta libraries. The two initial PCR rounds, roughly 11 cycles each, used TRBV1-TRBV30 forward and C-beta reverse primers. TCRdb used MiXCR to reprocess the multiplex PCR reads, holding one entry per CDR3 protein. The table includes some 320,000 distinct CDR3 sequences, about 60% detected once. Unsorted whole blood supplied the RNA, and germline DNA was extracted too. The sample taken for sequencing was peripheral blood. Receptors originate from a man between 40 and 49 years old with primary liver carcinoma and hepatitis B virus infection.

The chain recombines TRBV28 with TRBJ2-5; TRBD2 agrees at 8 bases. The V gene end was trimmed by 7 bases and the J gene end by 5 bases; junction bases not matched to a gene: 9. This CDR3 is built from 14 residues. The germline CDR1 and CDR2 sequences are MDHEN and SYDVKM. The DNA for the CDR3 is TGTGCCAGCACATCTAGCGGGTCGGTTGAGACCCAGTACTTC. Translation: CASTSSGSVETQYF.

The V gene is TRBV7-9, the J gene TRBJ2-2; D unresolved. V lost 5 bases and J lost 1, with 5 bases in between. CDR3 length: 13 residues. In germline, CDR1 is SEHNR, CDR2 FQNEAQ (reference sequence). CDR3 nucleotides: TGTGCCAGCAGCCCAGGGAACACCGGGGAGCTGTTTTTT. Protein product: CASSPGNTGELFF.

Remarks on this clonotype: At one boundary the junction diverges from the germline segment, which might be a read error. CDR3 nucleotide sequence: TGTGCCAGCAGCCACCGGCTAGCGGGAATCTACGAGCAGTATTTC. This sequence encodes CASSHRLAGIYEQYF. The genes are TRBV5-5 and TRBJ2-7, with 9 bases matching TRBD2. This CDR3 is built from 15 residues. Germline CDR1 is SGHKS and CDR2 is YYEKEE (reference sequence). Filled out from reference TRBV5-5 and TRBJ2-7, the complete variable domain reads DAGVTQSPTHLIKTRGQQVTLRCSPISGHKSVSWYQQVLGQGPQFIFQYYEKEERGRGNFPDRFSARQFPNYSSELNVNALLLGDSALYLCASSHRLAGIYEQYFGPGTRLTVT.

Regarding this clonotype: An end of the junction differs from the germline gene, which may be a read error. This chain uses TRBV5-6 with TRBJ1-6; perhaps TRBD1 as D (5 bases). The CDR3 contains 13 residues. Germline V lookup: CDR1 SGHDT, CDR2 YYEEEE. CDR3 in amino acids: CTSSRRGNSPLHF. The CDR3 bases are TGTACCAGCAGCCGAAGGGGTAATTCACCCCTCCACTTT.

Note on this clonotype: This may be a read error: a much more frequent sequence differs by one nucleotide. The chain is built from TRBV6-1 and TRBJ2-3; D is undetermined. There are 12 residues in the CDR3. V dropped 6 bases and J dropped 10 bases, with 14 bases sitting between them. The germline gives CDR1 MNHNS, CDR2 SASEGT. CDR3 loop: CASSLKSNAQYF. In DNA, the CDR3 is TGTGCCAGCAGCCTTAAAAGTAATGCGCAGTATTTT.

This clonotype was picked up many times. The genes are TRBV29-1 and TRBJ2-5; D is possibly TRBD1 (6 bases). The CDR3 consists of 14 residues. Germline values: CDR1 SQVTM, CDR2 ANQGSEA. The ends were cut back, 8 bases at V and 2 bases at J, with 18 bases in the middle. The CDR3 region has the DNA TGCAGCTTTAGGACAGCATCGTTTCAAGAGACCCAGTACTTC. Protein: CSFRTASFQETQYF.

Comment on this clonotype: This may stem from a read error, because a much larger clone lies one nucleotide away. The chain links TRBV28 to TRBJ2-7; D may be TRBD1 or TRBD2 (5 bases each). Germline CDR1 and CDR2: MDHEN and SYDVKM. V lost 6 bases, J lost 3 bases, and 12 bases lay in between. The CDR3 is 13 residues long. CDR3 protein: CASSGDRVYEQYF. The CDR3 DNA reads as TGTGCCAGCAGCGGGGACCGCGTCTACGAGCAGTACTTC.

The rearrangement joins TRBV29-1 to TRBJ1-1; TRBD1 might be the D (5 bases). This CDR3 is built from 15 residues. V lost 7 bases and J lost 5, with 23 bases in between. Germline lookup yields CDR1 SQVTM and CDR2 ANQGSEA. CDR3 region: CSASAGWGVGTEAFF. In nucleotides, the CDR3 is TGCAGCGCTTCGGCAGGGTGGGGAGTGGGAACTGAAGCTTTCTTT.

As concerns this clonotype: One end of the junction fails to match germline, which may point to a read error. The chain is built from TRBV14 and TRBJ2-1; tentative D call: TRBD1 (6 bases). The CDR3 totals 15 residues. The germline V gene encodes CDR1 SGHDN and CDR2 FVKESK. For the CDR3, the DNA is TGTGCCAGCAGCCCCCGGGACACCAAATACAGTGAGCAGTTCTTC. This translates into CASSPRDTKYSEQFF.

As for this clonotype: Germline and junction disagree at one end, which may indicate a read error. V is TRBV11-1 and J is TRBJ1-1; TRBD1 might be the D (6 bases). This CDR3 is 15 amino acids long. The germline CDR1 and CDR2 sequences are SGHAT and FQDESV (reference sequence). The CDR3 loop reads CASSSNRALNTEAFF. CDR3 DNA: TGTGCCAGCAGCTCAAACAGGGCTTTGAACACCGAAGCTTTCTTT.

This chain joins TRBV7-9 and TRBJ2-2; 7 nucleotides align to TRBD1. This CDR3 is built from 15 residues. J was trimmed by 1 base and V by 5 bases; bases with no gene match: 4. Germline CDR1 SEHNR, CDR2 FQNEAQ (reference sequence). CDR3: CASSPGQLNTGELFF. In DNA, the CDR3 is TGTGCCAGCAGCCCGGGACAGCTGAACACCGGGGAGCTGTTTTTT.

This clonotype has a count of ten or more. The rearrangement uses TRBV6-2 or TRBV6-3 and TRBJ2-7; D is unclear. The V end lost 7 bases, the J end lost 3 bases, and 7 bases lay between the germline ends. Per the germline V gene, CDR1 is MNHEY and CDR2 is SVGEGT. The CDR3 sequence is 11 residues long. The CDR3 here is CASTDNYEQYF. The CDR3 region has the DNA TGTGCCAGCACAGACAACTACGAGCAGTACTTC.

This chain connects TRBV28 to TRBJ2-7, with D tentatively TRBD1 or TRBD2 (5 bases each). Trimming pared 6 bases from V and 3 bases from J, leaving 9 bases between. The CDR3 runs to 12 residues. CDR1 and CDR2 from the germline V gene are MDHEN and SYDVKM. For the CDR3, the DNA is TGTGCCAGCAGATCGGGGCTCTACGAGCAGTACTTC. Translation: CASRSGLYEQYF.

As for this clonotype: The germline gene is not matched at one end of the junction; a read error may be the cause. J is TRBJ2-7 and V is TRBV29-1; TRBD1 aligns across 9 bases. In germline, CDR1 is SQVTM, CDR2 ANQGSEA. The CDR3 has 13 residues. The CDR3 sequence is CSVVGTGTYEQYF. In DNA, the CDR3 is TGCAGCGTTGTCGGGACAGGGACCTATGAGCAGTACTTC.

The table lists this clonotype with many counts. The genes are TRBV29-1 and TRBJ1-2; 10 nucleotides agree with TRBD1. The CDR3 has 13 amino acids. V lost 5 bases and J lost 3; bases outside the gene matches: 3. Per germline, CDR1 SQVTM and CDR2 ANQGSEA. In DNA form, the CDR3 reads TGCAGCGTTAGCGGGACAGGGGACTATGGCTACACCTTC. This encodes CSVSGTGDYGYTF.

A remark on this clonotype: A clone one base away is much larger, so this may be a read error. The chain employs TRBV10-3 and TRBJ2-2, with D possibly being TRBD1 or TRBD2 (5 bases each). CDR1 and CDR2 (germline): ENHRY, SYGVKD. With 6 bases removed from V and 2 bases from J, the gap between germline ends came to 13 bases. This CDR3 has 15 amino acids. CDR3 DNA sequence: TGTGCCATCAGGGGGGTCCCTCAAAACACCGGGGAGCTGTTTTTT. Its protein is CAIRGVPQNTGELFF.

Concerning this clonotype itself: The CDR3 end shows no conserved phenylalanine or tryptophan, and so a read error is likely. The V and J genes are TRBV12-3 or TRBV12-4 and TRBJ2-6, with D uncertain. This CDR3 is built from 14 residues. CDR3 DNA sequence: TGTGCCGGCAGTCAGTTTACGGGGGCCAACGTCCTGACTTTG. This sequence encodes CAGSQFTGANVLTL.

Worth noting for this clonotype: A read error may produce the germline difference seen at one junction end. V is TRBV29-1 and J is TRBJ1-1; weak D call: TRBD1 (6 bases). The V gene's germline CDR1 is SQVTM and CDR2 ANQGSEA. CDR3 length: 12 residues. For the CDR3, the DNA is TGTAGCGTGATAACGGGGGGCACTGAAGTTTTCTTT. This encodes CSVITGGTEVFF.

Comment on this clonotype: This may be a read error: a much more frequent sequence differs by one nucleotide. The J gene is TRBJ2-7, the V gene TRBV6-2 or TRBV6-3, with 11 nucleotides matching TRBD2. The germline gives CDR1 MNHEY, CDR2 SVGEGT. This CDR3 region has 15 residues. CDR3 in amino acids: CTSRLTSGSPGEQYF. CDR3 DNA sequence: TGTACCAGCAGACTCACTAGCGGGAGTCCGGGCGAGCAGTACTTC.

As to this clonotype: With a much larger clone just one base away, this may be a read error. This chain joins TRBV29-1 and TRBJ2-5; D call uncertain. This CDR3 has 13 amino acids. Per germline, CDR1 SQVTM and CDR2 ANQGSEA. With 6 bases removed from V and 1 base from J, the gap between germline ends came to 12 bases. The CDR3 nucleotides read TGCAGCGTCGCACGGAGCTTCCAAGAGACCCAGTACTTC. It codes for CSVARSFQETQYF. Using reference TRBV29-1 and TRBJ2-5 for the parts outside the CDR3, the full variable domain is SAVISQKPSRDICQRGTSLTIQCQVDSQVTMMFWYRQQPGQSLTLIATANQGSEATYESGFVIDKFPISRPNLTFSTLTVSNMSPEDSSIYLCSVARSFQETQYFGPGTRLLVL.

In regard to this clonotype: A much more abundant neighbour one base away suggests this may be a read error. The chain carries TRBV6-2 or TRBV6-3 and TRBJ1-1; D may be TRBD1 (5 bases). This CDR3 has 15 residues. The germline V gene encodes CDR1 MNHEY and CDR2 SVGEGT. In DNA, the CDR3 is TGTGCCAGCAGGGGATACGACAGACTGAACACTGAAGCTTCCTTT. Translation gives CASRGYDRLNTEASF.